This T cell receptor (beta chain) originates from a study of shared clonotypes between healthy human individuals. Produced via immunoSEQ multiplex PCR; TCRdb's table is partial and in-frame only. Here the sample spans over 2 million clones, around 90% being singletons. The CDR3 has 9 amino acids. V lost 5 bases to trimming and J lost 12 bases, with 7 bases between them. CDR1 is SGHTA and CDR2 is FQGNSA in the germline V gene. Sample: naive CD4+ T cells from PBMCs. The sample's subset: CD45RA+ positively selected. The TCR comes from a young man in good health. Some clones in this sample may be carry-over from other donors' samples. The chain uses TRBV7-2 and TRBJ1-1; unclear D gene. The CDR3 bases are TGTGCCAGCAGCCCCCTTTCTTTCTTT. This gives the protein CASSPLSFF.